The rows below give T cell receptor beta chains drawn from one sample of a study of human T cells and chemical hapten exposure. MiXCR was run by TCRdb on the reads, yielding one entry per CDR3 protein. The data hold roughly 120,000 distinct CDR3 sequences, with around 8.5% observed a single time. The sample was whole blood. The receptors shown here come from a human donor in good health. Some clones in this sample may be carry-over from other donors' samples. CDR3s include the opening cysteine and the closing phenylalanine or tryptophan. The D gene is left open where the match is weak. Expanded clones get a size class; other rows say once, few or many, or leave the size out.

clone size,D gene,V gene,J gene,CDR3 protein,CDR3 DNA
few,.,TRBV2,TRBJ1-1,CASSEQGGDTEAFF,TGTGCCAGCAGTGAACAGGGTGGCGACACTGAAGCTTTCTTT
.,TRBD2,TRBV20-1,TRBJ2-3,CSVSLGLAADTQYF,TGCAGTGTTTCTCTGGGACTAGCCGCAGATACGCAGTATTTT
.,TRBD1,TRBV5-4,TRBJ1-1,CASRPRTGANTEAFF,TGTGCCAGCAGGCCCCGGACAGGGGCGAACACTGAAGCTTTCTTT
few,.,TRBV29-1,TRBJ2-1,CSVVAGDSYNEQFF,TGCAGCGTTGTGGCAGGGGACTCCTACAATGAGCAGTTCTTC
few,TRBD1,TRBV7-9,TRBJ2-7,CASSPSGQGLYEQYF,TGTGCCAGCAGCCCCAGTGGACAGGGGTTATACGAGCAGTACTTC
many,.,TRBV5-8,TRBJ2-1,CASSFHPAANEQFF,TGTGCCAGCAGCTTTCACCCGGCGGCGAATGAGCAGTTCTTC
.,.,TRBV29-1,TRBJ1-2,CSATSSGVSGYTF,TGCAGCGCCACTTCATCAGGGGTCAGCGGCTACACCTTC
few,.,TRBV27,TRBJ1-1,CASGWAPKDTEAFF,TGTGCCAGCGGGTGGGCCCCCAAGGACACTGAAGCTTTCTTT
.,TRBD2,TRBV29-1,TRBJ2-5,CSVGGTSGRETQYF,TGCAGCGTTGGAGGGACTAGCGGGAGAGAGACCCAGTACTTC
once,TRBD2,TRBV7-3,TRBJ2-1,CASSLTGEGGNEQFF,TGTGCCAGCAGCTTAACGGGGGAGGGAGGGAATGAGCAGTTCTTC
many,.,TRBV5-6,TRBJ1-1,CASTADRQLEAFF,TGTGCCAGCACCGCCGACCGACAGCTTGAAGCTTTCTTT
.,.,TRBV2,TRBJ2-1,CASSENHYSYNEQFF,TGTGCCAGCAGTGAAAACCACTACTCCTACAATGAGCAGTTCTTC